The 13 T cell receptor beta chains given below trace back to one sample, sequenced in a study of cytomegalovirus exposure and HLA in healthy donors. The PCR contained 60 Vbeta and 13 Jbeta primers. Measured with immunoSEQ multiplex PCR; TCRdb has only the in-frame clones, and not every one. This sample has fewer than 75,000 clones, with 60% to 75% found just once. Sequencing input: PBMCs. The origin of the receptors is a man between 65 and 79 years old in good health and CMV-seronegative.

The gene calls are TRBV19 and TRBJ1-1, with TRBD1 matching 8 bases. Trimming removed 3 bases from V and 0 bases from J; junction bases left unmatched: 3. The CDR3 is made up of 15 amino acids. CDR1 and CDR2 from the germline V gene are LNHDA and SQIVND (reference sequence). The CDR3, as DNA: TGTGCCAGTAGTATTGAGACAGGGGTGAACACTGAAGCTTTCTTT. Amino acid sequence: CASSIETGVNTEAFF. The complete variable domain, with remaining parts taken from reference TRBV19 and TRBJ1-1, reads DGGITQSPKYLFRKEGQNVTLSCEQNLNHDAMYWYRQDPGQGLRLIYYSQIVNDFQKGDIAEGYSVSREKKESFPLTVTSAQKNPTAFYLCASSIETGVNTEAFFGQGTRLTVV.

Written as DNA, the CDR3 is TGCGCCAGCAGCCAAGATTTGCAAGGGGGCTATGGCTACACCTTC. As protein: CASSQDLQGGYGYTF. The rearrangement uses TRBV4-1 and TRBJ1-2, with D possibly being TRBD1 (6 bases). The CDR3 consists of 15 residues. V was cut by 0 bases and J by 4 bases, with 12 bases left in between. Germline V gives CDR1 MGHRA, CDR2 YSYEKL.

V is TRBV5-5 and J is TRBJ2-2; D might be TRBD2 (7 bases). The V gene lost 4 bases and the J gene lost 2 bases, with 12 bases spanning the gap. Germline assignment: CDR1 SGHKS and CDR2 YYEKEE (reference sequence). The CDR3 contains 15 residues. This chain's CDR3 is CASSARGANTGELFF. The CDR3 region has the DNA TGTGCCAGCAGCGCTCGGGGGGCAAACACCGGGGAGCTGTTTTTT.

The V gene is TRBV29-1, the J gene TRBJ1-2; D is possibly TRBD1 (5 bases). Germline-derived CDR1 and CDR2 are SQVTM and ANQGSEA. The V and J ends lost 6 bases and 7 bases respectively, with 9 bases between them. The CDR3 has 10 amino acids. Here the CDR3 reads CSVSGFGYTF. The DNA of the CDR3 is TGCAGCGTGTCAGGGTTTGGCTACACCTTC.

The rearrangement links TRBV18 to TRBJ1-2, with 11 bases aligning to TRBD1. V dropped 2 bases and J dropped 8; count of bases not matched to a gene: 7. The V gene's germline CDR1 is KGHSH and CDR2 LQKENI. CDR3 length: 15 amino acids. CDR3 region: CASSPTGTGGGGYTF. The CDR3 DNA follows: TGTGCCAGCTCACCAACCGGGACAGGGGGTGGAGGCTACACCTTC.

Remarks on this clone: At one end, the junction sequence differs from germline, possibly due to a read error. The rearrangement uses TRBV7-9 and TRBJ2-7; TRBD1 is a possible D gene (6 bases). The CDR3 length is 16 residues. Germline V CDR1 and CDR2: SEHNR, FQNEAQ (reference sequence). Here the CDR3 DNA reads TGTTCCAGCAGCTATAGGAGGCAGGGGACGTACTACGAGCAGTACTTC. This codes for CSSSYRRQGTYYEQYF.

This chain connects TRBV6-6 to TRBJ2-3; 8 nucleotides line up with TRBD2. CDR1 MNHNY and CDR2 SVGAGI come from the germline V gene (reference sequence). The CDR3 is 16 residues long. Trimming removed 2 bases from V and 4 bases from J; junction bases left unmatched: 8. CDR3 coding DNA: TGTGCCAGCAGTTACCAGCGGGAGACCCGGGCAGATACGCAGTATTTT. Amino acid sequence: CASSYQRETRADTQYF.

The chain employs TRBV28 and TRBJ1-5; 7 positions agree with TRBD1. CDR1 is MDHEN, CDR2 SYDVKM, per germline. The CDR3 runs to 14 residues. The J segment lost 1 base and the V segment lost 6 bases, leaving 3 bases of the junction unmatched. The CDR3 DNA reads as TGTGCCAGCAGACGGGACAGCAGCAATCAGCCCCAGCATTTT. Translated: CASRRDSSNQPQHF.

The chain uses TRBV5-5 and TRBJ2-4, with 10 bases that match TRBD1. V trimming: 2 bases; J trimming: 7 bases; junction bases outside the gene matches: 3. CDR3 length: 14 residues. Germline assignment: CDR1 SGHKS and CDR2 YYEKEE (reference sequence). The CDR3 bases are TGTGCCAGCAGCTTTCCGGGACAGGGGAACATTCAGTACTTC. Protein: CASSFPGQGNIQYF.

This sequence joins TRBV6-6 and TRBJ2-7, with D possibly matching TRBD1 (6 bases). The V gene lost 6 bases and the J gene lost 5 bases, with 17 bases spanning the gap. This CDR3 has 14 residues. Germline CDR1 and CDR2: MNHNY and SVGAGI (reference sequence). CDR3 protein: CASRSGTSLDEQYF. The CDR3 bases are TGTGCCAGCAGGTCCGGGACATCTCTGGACGAGCAGTACTTC.

The CDR3: CASSPAGRGNSPLHF. CDR3 in DNA: TGTGCCAGCAGCCCCGCAGGGCGAGGTAATTCACCCCTCCACTTT. V is TRBV28 and J is TRBJ1-6; tentatively, D is TRBD1 (5 bases). V was shortened by 6 bases and J by 6 bases, with 15 bases between the two germline ends. The germline gives CDR1 MDHEN, CDR2 SYDVKM. The CDR3 runs 15 residues.

This sequence joins TRBV9 and TRBJ2-2; D may be TRBD1 (5 bases). V was trimmed by 4 bases and J by 6 bases, leaving 13 bases between them. CDR1 is SGDLS and CDR2 is YYNGEE in the germline V gene. This CDR3 is 14 amino acids long. CDR3 in amino acids: CASSPTGPPGELFF. Here the CDR3 DNA reads TGTGCCAGCAGCCCTACAGGACCCCCCGGGGAGCTGTTTTTT.

V and J are TRBV5-1 and TRBJ2-5; 7 bases are a match to TRBD2. Germline V gives CDR1 SGHRS, CDR2 YFSETQ. The CDR3 consists of 18 residues. V lost 3 bases to trimming and J lost 2 bases; unmatched junction nucleotides: 16. The CDR3 region has the DNA TGCGCCAGCAGCTCCCAGCGGGAATCTCTACCCGGGCAAGAGACCCAGTACTTC. Amino acid sequence: CASSSQRESLPGQETQYF. Full variable domain (remainder filled in from reference TRBV5-1 and TRBJ2-5): KAGVTQTPRYLIKTRGQQVTLSCSPISGHRSVSWYQQTPGQGLQFLFEYFSETQRNKGNFPGRFSGRQFSNSRSEMNVSTLELGDSALYLCASSSQRESLPGQETQYFGPGTRLLVL.